Listed below are T cell receptor beta chains from one sample, sequenced in a study of tumor-infiltrating lymphocytes in localized non-small cell lung cancer. The method was immunoSEQ multiplex PCR; TCRdb's version includes in-frame clones alone and lacks a portion of them. The repertoire consists of about 16,000 clones, with about 69% occurring once and the leading ten covering approximately 9.6%. Sequenced material: lung tumor tissue. These receptors all come from a human donor with non-small cell lung cancer. The CDR3 runs from the conserved cysteine through the conserved F or W. Fields, in order: D gene, V gene, J gene, clone size, CDR3 DNA, CDR3 protein. The D gene is left open where the match is weak. Clone size is given for some rows only: seen once, a few or many times, or a class if the clone is expanded.

.	TRBV5-4	TRBJ1-4	once	TGTGCCAGCAGCTTGGACTCGCGGGATGAAAAACTGTTTTTT	CASSLDSRDEKLFF
TRBD1	TRBV6-1	TRBJ2-4	.	TGTGCCAGCGAGACAGGGTTCAAAAACATTCAGTACTTC	CASETGFKNIQYF
.	TRBV19	TRBJ1-2	.	TGTGCCAGTAGTGACAGGAACCCTTTCTATGGCTACACCTTC	CASSDRNPFYGYTF
TRBD1	TRBV11-2	TRBJ1-4	.	TGTGCCAGCAGCGTGAGGGACAGGCGCCTCCCTAATGAAAAACTGTTTTTT	CASSVRDRRLPNEKLFF
.	TRBV4-1	TRBJ2-2	once	TGCGCCAGCAGCCAAAATCCGGGGTTAACCACCGGGGAGCTGTTTTTT	CASSQNPGLTTGELFF
TRBD1	TRBV7-2	TRBJ1-2	.	TGTGCCAGCAGCTTAGATGGACAGGGGTTCGGTGGCTACACCTTC	CASSLDGQGFGGYTF
.	TRBV28	TRBJ2-7	.	TGTGCCAGCGGGGACTCCTACGAGCAGTACTTC	CASGDSYEQYF
TRBD2	TRBV5-5	TRBJ2-3	.	TGTGCCAGCAGCTTGGATCTAGCGGGGGTACGCACAGATACGCAGTATTTT	CASSLDLAGVRTDTQYF
TRBD2	TRBV5-6	TRBJ2-5	.	TGTGCCAGCAGCCTCGACGCGGGACTAAGGGAGACCCAGTACTTC	CASSLDAGLRETQYF
.	TRBV7-9	TRBJ2-3	.	TGTGCCAGCAGCTCCACAGGGACAGATACGCAGTATTTT	CASSSTGTDTQYF
.	TRBV7-9	TRBJ1-2	.	TGTGCCAGCAGCCCGCCTAGCAGGGACGCGTATGGCTACACCTTC	CASSPPSRDAYGYTF
.	TRBV5-5	TRBJ2-7	.	TGTGCCAGCAGCTTGGACCGAGTGGTGCAGTACTTC	CASSLDRVVQYF
.	TRBV5-5	TRBJ2-7	.	TGTGCCAGCAGCTTGGTTTGGGACCGCTCCTACGAGCAGTACTTC	CASSLVWDRSYEQYF
.	TRBV10-3	TRBJ2-7	few	TGTGCCATCAGTGCCGGGAATCAGGCCTCCGAGCAGTACTTC	CAISAGNQASEQYF
TRBD1	TRBV28	TRBJ1-2	.	TGTGCCAGCCGGGACAGGGAAGTTTTTAGCTATGGCTACACCTTC	CASRDREVFSYGYTF
TRBD1	TRBV27	TRBJ2-5	.	TGTGCCAGCAGCCGCCGGGACAGGGACCAAGAGACCCAGTACTTC	CASSRRDRDQETQYF
.	TRBV28	TRBJ1-2	.	TGTGCCAGCAGTTCCCCCCCCGGTACCTATGGCTACACCTTC	CASSSPPGTYGYTF
TRBD1	TRBV7-9	TRBJ2-1	.	TGTGCCAGCAGCCAAACAGAGGACAGGGACCTTAATGAGCAGTTCTTC	CASSQTEDRDLNEQFF
.	TRBV19	TRBJ1-1	.	TGTGCCAGTAGTATAGAACACGCGAACACTGAAGCTTTCTTT	CASSIEHANTEAFF
.	TRBV12-2	TRBJ1-2	.	TGTGCTAGGGGCTCGGAGGGCTACACCTTC	CARGSEGYTF
.	TRBV9	TRBJ2-1	few	TGTGCCAGCAGCGTAAGTAGCGAAGGATGGAATGAGCAGTTCTTC	CASSVSSEGWNEQFF
TRBD1	TRBV10-3	TRBJ2-1	few	TGTGCCATCGCCGGGACAGGGAGCTCCTACAATGAGCAGTTCTTC	CAIAGTGSSYNEQFF
.	TRBV10-2	TRBJ2-7	.	TGCGCCAGCAGACAGGGTATAGGGAACTACGAGCAGTACTTC	CASRQGIGNYEQYF
.	TRBV19	TRBJ2-3	once	TGTGCCAGTAGTATAGATCCCCTAACCGGCCAGTATTTT	CASSIDPLTGQYF
.	TRBV5-6	TRBJ1-2	.	TGTGCCAGCAGCCGGGACGTATCGGACTATGGCTACACCTTC	CASSRDVSDYGYTF
.	TRBV19	TRBJ2-3	.	TGTGCCAGTAGTTCCAACAAATTACAGGGAAGAGGCACAGATACGCAGTATTTT	CASSSNKLQGRGTDTQYF
TRBD1	TRBV6-1	TRBJ2-7	.	TGTGCCAGCAGTGAAGCAACAGGACAGGGCTCCTACGAGCAGTACTTC	CASSEATGQGSYEQYF
TRBD2	TRBV5-1	TRBJ2-3	few	TGCGCCAGCAGCTTGGGGACTAGCGGGGGGGCAGATACGCAGTATTTT	CASSLGTSGGADTQYF
.	TRBV21-1	TRBJ2-7	.	TGTGCCAGCAGGAGAAGCCCCCCTGGGTTGTACGAGCAGTACTTC	CASRRSPPGLYEQYF
.	TRBV7-9	TRBJ2-5	.	TGTGCCAGCCGAAAGATGGGGGATAGCCCCAAAGAGACCCAGTACTTC	CASRKMGDSPKETQYF
TRBD2	TRBV11-2	TRBJ2-5	.	TGTGCCAGCAGCTTAAGAGGCGGGCGGGAGTGGGTGAGGCAAGAGACCCAGTACTTC	CASSLRGGREWVRQETQYF
.	TRBV10-3	TRBJ1-5	.	TGTGCCATCAGTGAACGGCGGACCCTGATTGACAATCAGCCCCAGCATTTT	CAISERRTLIDNQPQHF
.	TRBV5-6	TRBJ1-1	.	TGTGCCAGCAGCTTGTGGGGCAGAACAGCAGGGAGCGCCGAAGCTTTCTTT	CASSLWGRTAGSAEAFF
TRBD2	TRBV9	TRBJ2-1	.	TGTGCCAGCAGCCCATCTAGCGGGAGGGCCGATGAGCAGTTCTTC	CASSPSSGRADEQFF
.	TRBV7-2	TRBJ1-5	.	TGTGCCAGCAGCAACGGGGTCAATCAGCCCCAGCATTTT	CASSNGVNQPQHF
TRBD1	TRBV4-2	TRBJ1-1	.	TGTGCCAGCAGCCAACAAGGACAGGGCGAAGCTTTCTTT	CASSQQGQGEAFF
.	TRBV5-1	TRBJ2-5	.	TGCGCCAGCAGCTTAAATGGAGAGACCCAGTACTTC	CASSLNGETQYF
TRBD1	TRBV27	TRBJ1-3	.	TGTGCCAGCAGTCCCGGGGACAGGTGGTCTGGAAACACCATATATTTT	CASSPGDRWSGNTIYF
.	TRBV18	TRBJ2-5	.	TGTGCCAGCTCCCAGGGATCTGGAGGGCGGTTGGAGACCCAGTACTTC	CASSQGSGGRLETQYF
.	TRBV5-6	TRBJ1-5	.	TGTGCCAGCAGCTCGGGCCTATTGCGGCCCCAGCATTTT	CASSSGLLRPQHF
.	TRBV12-5	TRBJ2-5	.	TGTGCCTCGCGTTTGGGAAATGGGGGGCAAGAGACCCAGTACTTC	CASRLGNGGQETQYF
TRBD2	TRBV7-3	TRBJ2-1	.	TGTGCCAGCAGCTTAAACGGCGGGAGGGCCGGTCGCTCCTACAATGAGCAGTTCTTC	CASSLNGGRAGRSYNEQFF
.	TRBV5-6	TRBJ2-5	.	TGTGCCAGCAGCTTGGGGGGTAGGGGTTTACGAGAGACCCAGTACTTC	CASSLGGRGLRETQYF
.	TRBV14	TRBJ2-5	.	TGTGCCAGCAGCCTACTCGGGGGCGCGGGGGAGACCCAGTACTTC	CASSLLGGAGETQYF